The clone carrying this T cell receptor beta chain was detected ten times or more. Primed by a sample-barcoded 5' primer and a J-beta primer mix, a second PCR proceeded for 7 to 11 cycles. Every sample gave at least 2.5 million paired-end reads containing CDR3. Via MiXCR, TCRdb re-called the 5' RACE reads, giving one row per CDR3 protein. The sample carries 1.5 million to 2 million distinct CDR3 sequences, 28% recorded once. This entry belongs to a study of blood T cells in healthy people across ages. The CDR3 loop spans 14 amino acids. Germline CDR1 is DFQATT and CDR2 is SNEGSKA (reference sequence). V was trimmed by 4 bases and J by 6 bases, leaving 16 bases between them.

V and J are TRBV20-1 and TRBJ1-5, with D possibly matching TRBD1 (6 bases). The TCR comes from a woman between 25 and 40 years old in good health. Material for sequencing was blood. The CDR3 loop is CSAMAPGTTQPQHF. CDR3 sequence (DNA): TGCAGTGCTATGGCCCCAGGGACAACTCAGCCCCAGCATTTT.